This T cell receptor (beta chain) was sequenced during a study of Ad26.COV2.S vaccination and SARS-CoV-2 variants. Treatment indicated: 19 received Ad26.COV2.S at low or high dose, single or two shots; 5 received placebo; per-sample allocation not given. Following the first vaccine or placebo injection, samples were taken on day 63. Clones were sequenced by immunoSEQ multiplex PCR, and TCRdb holds only the in-frame ones, with some missing. This table holds about 680,000 clones, approximately 88% found once. The CDR3 runs to 13 residues. The germline gives CDR1 LNHDA, CDR2 SQIVND (reference sequence). Trimming pared 4 bases from V and 5 bases from J, leaving 11 bases between. Comments on this clone: The same CDR3 arises from other DNA sequences in this sample as well.

The sequence was collected from a person aged 18-65 years who received the Ad26.COV2.S COVID-19 vaccine or a placebo. The chain joins TRBV19 to TRBJ2-5; D is ambiguous. The sequencing here drew on peripheral blood, taken in a trial of Ad26.COV2.S vaccine versus placebo. This CDR3 reads CASSTLRGETQYF. The CDR3 DNA reads TGTGCCAGTAGTACACTCCGTGGGGAGACCCAGTACTTC.